This T cell receptor beta chain was captured in a study of CD4 T cells in relation to SARS-CoV-2 and coronaviruses. Clones were read by immunoSEQ multiplex PCR, and TCRdb kept only the in-frame ones, dropping some. Seen here are about 65,000 clones, 80% to 90% observed once, and the top ten hold 1.5% to 2%. Unexposed donor CD4+ T cells date from about 2011-2018, before the COVID-19 pandemic. Points from the study as a whole: Roughly three fifths of donors had memory CD4+ clonotypes crossrecognizing SARS-CoV-2 and common cold coronavirus spike.

Details on this clone: Its cognate antigen is unknown.

The sequenced sample was memory CD4+ T cells from PBMCs. The receptor was isolated from a human donor in good health.

In DNA, the CDR3 is TGTGCCAGCAGCTTTGGTTCGACGGAGACCCAGTACTTC. This translates into CASSFGSTETQYF. The chain uses TRBV7-2 and TRBJ2-5; D gene unclear. Trimming shortened V by 3 bases and J by 5 bases, and 10 bases separated the two germline ends. The germline V gene encodes CDR1 SGHTA and CDR2 FQGNSA. The CDR3 is made up of 13 amino acids.